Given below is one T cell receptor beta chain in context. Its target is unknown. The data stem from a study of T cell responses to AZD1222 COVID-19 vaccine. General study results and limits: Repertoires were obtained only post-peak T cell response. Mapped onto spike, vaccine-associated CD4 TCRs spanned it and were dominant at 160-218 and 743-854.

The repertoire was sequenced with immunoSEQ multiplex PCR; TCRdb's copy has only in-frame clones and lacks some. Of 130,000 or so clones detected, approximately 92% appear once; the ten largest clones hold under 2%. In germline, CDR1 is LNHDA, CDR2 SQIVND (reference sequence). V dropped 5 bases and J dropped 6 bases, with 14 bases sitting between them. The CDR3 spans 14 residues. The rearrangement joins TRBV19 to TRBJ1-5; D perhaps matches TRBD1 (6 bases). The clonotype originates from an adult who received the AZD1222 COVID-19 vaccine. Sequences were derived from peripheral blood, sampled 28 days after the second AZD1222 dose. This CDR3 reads CASSGRTGIQPQHF. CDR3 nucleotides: TGTGCCAGTAGTGGACGAACAGGGATTCAGCCCCAGCATTTT.